The 27 T cell receptor beta chains below were found in one sample sequenced in a study of T cell repertoires in cytomegalovirus infection. A single record per CDR3 protein comes from TCRdb applying MiXCR to the reads. The sample has around 100,000 distinct CDR3 sequences; 35% to 50% are singletons. Antigens for these TCRs are unknown. This specimen consisted of CD8+ T cells from cultured PBMCs, obtained from culture after CMV antigen stimulation. The receptor set was obtained from a human donor in good health (CMV status not recorded). Some clones in this sample may be carry-over from other donors' samples.

J is TRBJ1-4 and V is TRBV7-8, with a possible D match to TRBD1 (5 bases). The CDR3 loop spans 12 amino acids. The germline V gene has CDR1 SGHVS and CDR2 FQNEAQ. V lost 7 bases and J 9 bases, leaving 12 bases between the germline ends. CDR3 in amino acids: CASTGGGKKLFF. The CDR3 bases are TGTGCCAGCACGGGGGGTGGTAAAAAACTGTTTTTT.

The chain is built from TRBV19 and TRBJ2-1; 7 bases line up with TRBD2. The ends lost 0 bases at V and 0 bases at J; junction bases unmatched: 5. From germline, CDR1 is LNHDA and CDR2 SQIVND (reference sequence). This CDR3 has 17 residues. The CDR3 region has the DNA TGTGCCAGTAGTATAGAAGAGCGGGGAAGCTCCTACAATGAGCAGTTCTTC. Translated, it gives CASSIEERGSSYNEQFF.

This clonotype was found a few times. The V call is TRBV7-9, the J call TRBJ2-5; 7 nucleotides match TRBD1. CDR1 and CDR2 (germline): SEHNR, FQNEAQ (reference sequence). The CDR3 has 13 amino acids. The trim removed 5 bases at V and 2 bases at J, leaving 2 bases unmatched. Here the CDR3 DNA reads TGTGCCAGCAGCAAGGGACAGCAAGAGACCCAGTACTTC. Translating it yields CASSKGQQETQYF.

This clonotype was seen a few times. The V gene is TRBV19, the J gene TRBJ2-1; no reliable D call. CDR3 length: 16 amino acids. Trimming left V 1 base short and J 2 bases short, with 12 bases between. Germline V gene sequence: CDR1 LNHDA, CDR2 SQIVND (reference sequence). CDR3 bases: TGTGCCAGTAGTATAGGCTCAGTTAATGCCTACAATGAGCAGTTCTTC. Protein product: CASSIGSVNAYNEQFF.

V is TRBV19 and J is TRBJ1-1; no firm D call. The length of the CDR3 is 15 residues. V lost 0 bases to trimming and J lost 2 bases, with 10 bases between them. Looked up from germline, CDR1 is LNHDA and CDR2 is SQIVND (reference sequence). Written as DNA, the CDR3 is TGTGCCAGTAGTATAGATCCGAAGGGAAACACTGAAGCTTTCTTT. This sequence encodes CASSIDPKGNTEAFF.

The rearrangement joins TRBV24-1 to TRBJ1-5, with 7 bases identical to TRBD1. The germline V gene has CDR1 KGHDR and CDR2 SFDVKD. CDR3 length equals 15 residues. The V and J ends lost 5 bases and 1 base, in that order; junction bases with no gene match: 4. CDR3 region: CATSVGTDSNQPQHF. In DNA, the CDR3 is TGTGCCACCAGTGTTGGGACAGACAGCAATCAGCCCCAGCATTTT.

At least ten counts were recorded for this clonotype. This chain connects TRBV6-5 to TRBJ1-1, with a possible D match to TRBD1 (5 bases). This CDR3 is built from 15 residues. Germline-derived CDR1 and CDR2 are MNHEY and SVGAGI. The germline V and J ends were trimmed by 0 bases and 0 bases, with 8 bases remaining between them. This chain's CDR3 is CASSYSTEMNTEAFF. CDR3 nucleotides: TGTGCCAGCAGTTACTCGACAGAGATGAACACTGAAGCTTTCTTT.

The J gene is TRBJ1-1, the V gene TRBV7-4, with D possibly matching TRBD1 (6 bases). The CDR3 sequence is 12 residues long. In germline, CDR1 is SGHVT, CDR2 SQSDAQ. In DNA form, the CDR3 reads TGTGCTACCGGCAGGGGAGGTACTGAAGCTTTCTTT. Translated: CATGRGGTEAFF.

This sequence joins TRBV3-1 and TRBJ2-5; D possibly corresponds to TRBD1 (5 bases). The CDR3 totals 13 residues. V was clipped by 6 bases and J by 3 bases, with 11 bases between them. Germline V gene lookup returns CDR1 LGHDT and CDR2 YNNKEL (reference sequence). Here the CDR3 reads CASSPDRKETQYF. The CDR3 region has the DNA TGTGCCAGCAGTCCCGACAGAAAAGAGACCCAGTACTTC.

The genes are TRBV24-1 and TRBJ2-2, with unresolved D. The CDR3 runs 13 residues. Germline CDR1 reads KGHDR; CDR2 reads SFDVKD. Trimming removed 2 bases at V and 6 bases at J, with 6 bases between. The CDR3 nucleotides are TGTGCCACCAGTGATTGGTTTGCCGGGGAGCTGTTTTTT. It codes for CATSDWFAGELFF.

The J gene is TRBJ2-1, the V gene TRBV11-2; D might be TRBD1 (5 bases). V lost 0 bases and J lost 6, with 12 bases in between. This CDR3 has 15 residues. Germline CDR1 reads SGHAT; CDR2 reads FQNNGV. This CDR3 is CASSLDMGLGNEQFF. CDR3 coding DNA: TGTGCCAGCAGCTTAGATATGGGGCTGGGCAATGAGCAGTTCTTC.

The CDR3 loop is CASSLAPTEYEQYF. In DNA, the CDR3 is TGTGCCAGCAGCTTAGCGCCGACCGAATACGAGCAGTACTTC. The gene calls are TRBV7-2 and TRBJ2-7; D is unclear. This CDR3 comprises 14 residues. Germline CDR1 reads SGHTA; CDR2 reads FQGNSA. The ends were cut back, 0 bases at V and 4 bases at J, with 10 bases in the middle. Full variable domain (missing parts from reference TRBV7-2 and TRBJ2-7): GAGVSQSPSNKVTEKGKDVELRCDPISGHTALYWYRQSLGQGLEFLIYFQGNSAPDKSGLPSDRFSAERTGGSVSTLTIQRTQQEDSAVYLCASSLAPTEYEQYFGPGTRLTVT.

This clonotype occurred many times. The chain couples TRBV12-3 or TRBV12-4 to TRBJ2-2, with D perhaps matching TRBD1 (5 bases). The V end was cut by 5 bases, the J end by 4 bases, with 8 bases between. The CDR3 covers 13 residues. For the CDR3, the DNA is TGTGCCAGCAGTAGACAGATCACCGGGGAGCTGTTTTTT. It codes for CASSRQITGELFF.

The chain employs TRBV4-1 and TRBJ2-2; D gene uncertain. With 0 bases removed from V and 4 bases from J, the gap between germline ends came to 12 bases. The CDR3 is 16 amino acids. Germline V gene lookup returns CDR1 MGHRA and CDR2 YSYEKL. The CDR3 is CASSQDWQSPTGELFF. The CDR3 bases are TGCGCCAGCAGCCAAGATTGGCAGTCACCCACCGGGGAGCTGTTTTTT.

In its sample, this clonotype was seen a few times. V gene TRBV20-1 combines with J gene TRBJ2-1; D gene ambiguous. Trimming shortened V by 5 bases and J by 0 bases, and 11 bases separated the two germline ends. CDR3 length equals 14 residues. Per germline, CDR1 DFQATT and CDR2 SNEGSKA (reference sequence). The CDR3 here is CSAFGPSSYNEQFF. CDR3 DNA sequence: TGCAGTGCTTTCGGGCCTAGCTCCTACAATGAGCAGTTCTTC.

J is TRBJ1-4 and V is TRBV7-8; 9 bases are shared with TRBD1. This CDR3 has 15 amino acids. Germline lookup yields CDR1 SGHVS and CDR2 FQNEAQ. Germline trimming cut 5 bases from V and 5 bases from J; bases unmatched to any gene: 6. The chain's CDR3 is CASSVRDRVNEKLFF. In nucleotides, the CDR3 is TGTGCCAGCAGCGTCCGGGACAGGGTGAATGAAAAACTGTTTTTT.

This chain uses TRBV12-3 or TRBV12-4 with TRBJ1-5; 7 bases agree with TRBD1. V lost 7 bases, J lost 3 bases, and 9 bases stayed unmatched. CDR3 length: 15 amino acids. The CDR3 nucleotides read TGTGCCAGCAAACTACAGGGGCGGGACAATCAGCCCCAGCATTTT. This encodes CASKLQGRDNQPQHF.

This clonotype was observed many times. The V call is TRBV11-1, the J call TRBJ2-2; TRBD2 agrees at 9 bases. V was clipped by 3 bases and J by 3 bases; unmatched bases: 2. The CDR3 extends over 15 amino acids. Germline loops: CDR1 SGHAT, CDR2 FQDESV (reference sequence). CDR3 loop: CASSFASGDTGELFF. For the CDR3, the DNA is TGTGCCAGCAGCTTCGCTAGCGGGGACACCGGGGAGCTGTTTTTT.

The chain has TRBV12-3 or TRBV12-4 and TRBJ1-2, with 7 bases matching TRBD1. Trimming took 5 bases from V and 8 from J; bases not matched to a gene: 14. The CDR3 sequence is 15 residues long. CDR3 nucleotides: TGTGCCAGCAGTACCGTGGACAGGCCCTCTGAAGGCTACACCTTC. It is translated as CASSTVDRPSEGYTF.

This sequence joins TRBV18 and TRBJ2-7; D is unresolved. V shed 3 bases and J shed 1 base, with 7 bases lying between them. CDR1 is KGHSH and CDR2 is LQKENI in the germline V gene. The CDR3 loop spans 13 amino acids. The chain's CDR3 is CASSPRNSYEQYF. The CDR3 DNA is TGTGCCAGCTCACCGAGGAATTCCTACGAGCAGTACTTC.

The rearrangement links TRBV12-3 or TRBV12-4 to TRBJ2-5; a possible D gene is TRBD2 (5 bases). The germline V and J ends were trimmed by 1 base and 5 bases, with 17 bases remaining between them. The CDR3 contains 16 residues. This CDR3 reads CASSLGEGYSSETQYF. CDR3 DNA: TGTGCCAGCAGTTTAGGCGAGGGTTACTCCTCGGAGACCCAGTACTTC.

V usage is TRBV7-3 and J usage is TRBJ1-2; D is uncertain. Trimming shortened V by 4 bases and J by 7 bases, and 22 bases separated the two germline ends. CDR3 length: 16 residues. Looked up from germline, CDR1 is SGHTA and CDR2 is FQGTGA. CDR3 protein: CASSYGPVQAHAGYTF. The CDR3 nucleotides are TGTGCCAGCAGCTACGGCCCAGTCCAGGCCCACGCTGGCTACACCTTC.

This chain connects TRBV19 to TRBJ1-1; D unclear. Trimming took off 3 bases at V and 3 bases at J, with 14 bases between the two ends. CDR3 length equals 15 residues. CDR1 and CDR2 (germline): LNHDA, SQIVND (reference sequence). Here the CDR3 reads CASSMAGGRHTEAFF. CDR3 DNA sequence: TGTGCCAGTAGTATGGCCGGCGGGAGGCACACTGAAGCTTTCTTT.

At least ten counts were recorded for this clonotype. The chain couples TRBV5-1 to TRBJ1-1; D gene uncertain. The CDR3 runs 14 residues. Germline-derived CDR1 and CDR2 are SGHRS and YFSETQ. The V gene lost 0 bases and the J gene lost 0 bases, with 6 bases spanning the gap. The CDR3 sequence is CASSLASMNTEAFF. In DNA, the CDR3 is TGCGCCAGCAGCTTGGCCTCCATGAACACTGAAGCTTTCTTT. The full variable domain, in which reference TRBV5-1 and TRBJ1-1 provide the parts outside the CDR3, is KAGVTQTPRYLIKTRGQQVTLSCSPISGHRSVSWYQQTPGQGLQFLFEYFSETQRNKGNFPGRFSGRQFSNSRSEMNVSTLELGDSALYLCASSLASMNTEAFFGQGTRLTVV.

This clonotype was detected a few times. The chain joins TRBV7-6 to TRBJ1-5, with a tentative D call TRBD1 (6 bases). V was clipped by 5 bases and J by 9 bases, with 20 bases between them. CDR3 length: 15 amino acids. Germline CDR1 is SGHVS and CDR2 is FNYEAQ. CDR3 residues: CASSPGQGISLPQHF. The CDR3 nucleotides are TGTGCCAGCAGCCCGGGACAAGGTATCAGTCTGCCCCAGCATTTT.

The chain is built from TRBV28 and TRBJ2-5; D gene uncertain. The CDR3 runs 19 residues. V was clipped by 0 bases and J by 1 base, with 21 bases between them. Germline V gene data show CDR1 as MDHEN and CDR2 as SYDVKM. CDR3 region: CASSLWGPERAEFQETQYF. CDR3 nucleotides: TGTGCCAGCAGTTTATGGGGCCCCGAACGGGCGGAGTTCCAAGAGACCCAGTACTTC.

Concerning this clonotype: This may come from a read error, since a much larger clone is one base off. The rearrangement joins TRBV19 to TRBJ2-7; D is uncertain. CDR3 size: 13 residues. Germline CDR1 reads LNHDA; CDR2 reads SQIVND (reference sequence). The CDR3 region has the DNA TGTGCCCGTAGTAGCCGGAGCTCCTACGAGCAGTACTTC. Protein product: CARSSRSSYEQYF.